The subject of this entry is one TCR beta chain. From germline, CDR1 is SGHTA and CDR2 FQGNSA. This CDR3 comprises 12 residues. Trimming removed 2 bases from V and 7 bases from J, with 9 bases in between. The data originate from a study of cytomegalovirus exposure and HLA in healthy donors. 60 Vbeta and 13 Jbeta primers were used in PCR. Sequenced by immunoSEQ multiplex PCR; TCRdb stores in-frame clones only, minus some. The profile shows under 100,000 clones, 65% to 80% of them singletons. The genes are TRBV7-2 and TRBJ2-7; D perhaps matches TRBD1 (6 bases). This clonotype was obtained from a woman aged 45-65 years in good health and CMV-seropositive. The sequenced sample was PBMCs. The CDR3 here is CASSLLQGEQYF. Written as DNA, the CDR3 is TGTGCCAGCAGCTTACTGCAGGGGGAGCAGTACTTC.